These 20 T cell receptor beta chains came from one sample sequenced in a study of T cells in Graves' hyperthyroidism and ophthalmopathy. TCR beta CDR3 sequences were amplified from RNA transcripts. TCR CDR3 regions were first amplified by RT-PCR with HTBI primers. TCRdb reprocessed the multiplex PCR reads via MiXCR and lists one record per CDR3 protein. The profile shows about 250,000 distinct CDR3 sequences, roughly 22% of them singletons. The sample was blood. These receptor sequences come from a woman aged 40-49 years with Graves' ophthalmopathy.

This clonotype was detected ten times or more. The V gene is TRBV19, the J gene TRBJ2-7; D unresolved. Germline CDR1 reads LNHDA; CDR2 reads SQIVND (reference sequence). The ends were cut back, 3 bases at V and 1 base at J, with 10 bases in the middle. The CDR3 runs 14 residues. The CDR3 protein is CASSMVTRSYEQYF. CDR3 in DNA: TGTGCCAGTAGTATGGTTACAAGATCCTACGAGCAGTACTTC.

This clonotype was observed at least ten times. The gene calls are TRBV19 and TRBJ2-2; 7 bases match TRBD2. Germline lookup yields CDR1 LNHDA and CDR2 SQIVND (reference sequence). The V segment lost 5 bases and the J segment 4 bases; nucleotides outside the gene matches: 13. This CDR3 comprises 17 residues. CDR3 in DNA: TGTGCCAGTAGTGCGGGACTACCTGCTTACCTCACCGGGGAGCTGTTTTTT. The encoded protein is CASSAGLPAYLTGELFF.

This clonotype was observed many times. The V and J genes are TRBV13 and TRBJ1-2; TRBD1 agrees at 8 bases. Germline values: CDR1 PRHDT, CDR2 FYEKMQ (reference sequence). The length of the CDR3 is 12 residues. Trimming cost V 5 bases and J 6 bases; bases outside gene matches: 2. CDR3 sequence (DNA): TGTGCCAGCAGCGGCAGGGGGCATGGCTACACCTTC. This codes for CASSGRGHGYTF.

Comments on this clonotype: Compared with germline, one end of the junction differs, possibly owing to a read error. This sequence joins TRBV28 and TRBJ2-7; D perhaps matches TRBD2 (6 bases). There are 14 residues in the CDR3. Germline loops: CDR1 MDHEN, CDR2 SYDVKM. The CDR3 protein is CVSSLPGGLDEQYF. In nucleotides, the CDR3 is TGTGTCAGCAGTCTCCCCGGAGGGTTGGACGAGCAGTACTTC.

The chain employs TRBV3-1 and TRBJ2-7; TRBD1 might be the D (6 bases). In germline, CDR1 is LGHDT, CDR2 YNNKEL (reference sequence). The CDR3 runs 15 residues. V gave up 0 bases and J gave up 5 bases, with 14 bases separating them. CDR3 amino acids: CASSQDPDRTDEQYF. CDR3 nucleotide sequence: TGTGCCAGCAGCCAAGATCCGGACAGAACGGACGAGCAGTACTTC.

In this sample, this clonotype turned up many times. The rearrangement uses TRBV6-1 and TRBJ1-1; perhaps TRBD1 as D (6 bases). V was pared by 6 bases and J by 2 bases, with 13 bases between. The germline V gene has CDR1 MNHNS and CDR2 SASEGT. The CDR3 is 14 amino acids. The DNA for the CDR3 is TGTGCCAGCAGGAAGGACAGCTTAAACACTGAAGCTTTCTTT. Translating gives CASRKDSLNTEAFF.

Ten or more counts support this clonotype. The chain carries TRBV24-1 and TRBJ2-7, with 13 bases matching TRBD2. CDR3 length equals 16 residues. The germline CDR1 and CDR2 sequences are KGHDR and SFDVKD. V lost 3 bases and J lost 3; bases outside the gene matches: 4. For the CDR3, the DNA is TGTGCCACCAGTGATCGCGGGACTAGCGGGGTCTACGAGCAGTACTTC. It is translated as CATSDRGTSGVYEQYF.

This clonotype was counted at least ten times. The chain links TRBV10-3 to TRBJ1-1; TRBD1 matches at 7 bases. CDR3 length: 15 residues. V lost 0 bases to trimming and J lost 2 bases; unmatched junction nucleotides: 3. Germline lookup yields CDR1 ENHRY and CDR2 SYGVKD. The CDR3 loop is CAISESGTENTEAFF. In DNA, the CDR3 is TGTGCCATCAGTGAGTCGGGGACAGAAAACACTGAAGCTTTCTTT.

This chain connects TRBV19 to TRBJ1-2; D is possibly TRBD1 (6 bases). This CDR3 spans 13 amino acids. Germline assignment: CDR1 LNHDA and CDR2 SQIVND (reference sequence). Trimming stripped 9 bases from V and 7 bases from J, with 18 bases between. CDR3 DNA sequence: TGTGCCAGCCACCAGGTGGGGGGCACTGGCTACACCTTC. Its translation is CASHQVGGTGYTF.

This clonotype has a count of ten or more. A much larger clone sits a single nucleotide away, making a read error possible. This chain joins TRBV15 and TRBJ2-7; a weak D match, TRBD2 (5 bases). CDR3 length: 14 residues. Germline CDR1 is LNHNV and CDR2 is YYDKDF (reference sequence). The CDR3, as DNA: TGTACCACCAGCAGCCCGGGTGAGGGAAACGAGCAGTACTTC. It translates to CTTSSPGEGNEQYF.

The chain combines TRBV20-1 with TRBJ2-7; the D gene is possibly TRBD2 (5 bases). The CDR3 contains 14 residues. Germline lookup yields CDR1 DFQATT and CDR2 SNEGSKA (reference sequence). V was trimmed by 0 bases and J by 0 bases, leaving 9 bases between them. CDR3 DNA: TGCAGTGCTAGAGATCCGGGGATCTCCTACGAGCAGTACTTC. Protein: CSARDPGISYEQYF.

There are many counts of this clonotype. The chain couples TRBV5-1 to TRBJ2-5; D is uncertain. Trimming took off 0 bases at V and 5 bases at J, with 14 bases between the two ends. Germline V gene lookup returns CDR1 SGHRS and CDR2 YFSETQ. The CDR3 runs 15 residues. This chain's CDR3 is CASSLGAAIGETQYF. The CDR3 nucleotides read TGCGCCAGCAGCTTGGGGGCAGCAATAGGGGAGACCCAGTACTTC.

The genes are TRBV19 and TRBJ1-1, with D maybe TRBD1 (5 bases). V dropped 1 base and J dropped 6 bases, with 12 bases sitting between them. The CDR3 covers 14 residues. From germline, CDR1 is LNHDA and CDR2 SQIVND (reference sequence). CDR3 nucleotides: TGTGCCAGTAGTATAGGCGGGGGGTTACCTGAAGCTTTCTTT. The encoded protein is CASSIGGGLPEAFF.

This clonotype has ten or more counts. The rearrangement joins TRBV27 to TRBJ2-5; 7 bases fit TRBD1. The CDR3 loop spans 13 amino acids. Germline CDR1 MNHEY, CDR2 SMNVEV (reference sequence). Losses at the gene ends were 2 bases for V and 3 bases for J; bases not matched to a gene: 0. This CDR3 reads CASSLQGEETQYF. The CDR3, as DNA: TGTGCCAGCAGTTTACAGGGGGAAGAGACCCAGTACTTC.

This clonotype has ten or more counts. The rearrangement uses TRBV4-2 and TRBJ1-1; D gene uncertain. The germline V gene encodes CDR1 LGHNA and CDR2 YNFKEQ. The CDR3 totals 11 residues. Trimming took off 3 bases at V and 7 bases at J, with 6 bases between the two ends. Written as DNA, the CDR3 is TGTGCCAGCAGCCAGTTAGGTGAAGCTTTCTTT. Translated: CASSQLGEAFF.

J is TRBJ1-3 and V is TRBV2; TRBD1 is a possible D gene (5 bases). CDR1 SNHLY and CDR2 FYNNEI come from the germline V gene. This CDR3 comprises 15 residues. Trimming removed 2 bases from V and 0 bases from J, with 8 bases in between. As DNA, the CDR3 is TGTGCCAGCAGTGAAAACAGGATCTCTGGAAACACCATATATTTT. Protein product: CASSENRISGNTIYF.

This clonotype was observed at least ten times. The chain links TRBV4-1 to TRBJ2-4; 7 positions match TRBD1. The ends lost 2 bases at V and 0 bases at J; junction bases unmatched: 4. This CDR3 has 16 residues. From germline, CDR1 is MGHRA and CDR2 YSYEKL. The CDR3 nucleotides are TGCGCCAGCAGCCAAACCAACAGGGGAGCCAAAAACATTCAGTACTTC. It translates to CASSQTNRGAKNIQYF.

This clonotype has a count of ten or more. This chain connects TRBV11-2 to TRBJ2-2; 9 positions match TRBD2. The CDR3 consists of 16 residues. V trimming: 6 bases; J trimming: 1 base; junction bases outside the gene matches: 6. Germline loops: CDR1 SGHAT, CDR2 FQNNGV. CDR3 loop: CASSSLAGRNTGELFF. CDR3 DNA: TGTGCCAGCAGTTCTCTAGCGGGGAGGAACACCGGGGAGCTGTTTTTT.

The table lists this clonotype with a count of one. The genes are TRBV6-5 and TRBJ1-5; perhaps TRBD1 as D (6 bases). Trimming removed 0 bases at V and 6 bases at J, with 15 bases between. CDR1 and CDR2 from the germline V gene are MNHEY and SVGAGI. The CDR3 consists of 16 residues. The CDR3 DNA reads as TGTGCCAGCAGTTACTCGAGGGGGGGCGACGGTCAGCCCCAGCATTTT. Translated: CASSYSRGGDGQPQHF.

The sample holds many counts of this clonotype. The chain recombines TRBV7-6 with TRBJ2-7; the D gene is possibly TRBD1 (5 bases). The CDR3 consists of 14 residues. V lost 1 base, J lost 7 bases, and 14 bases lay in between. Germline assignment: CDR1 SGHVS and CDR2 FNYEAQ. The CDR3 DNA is TGTGCCAGCAGCTTAGATGGCAGGGTCGGTGAGCAGTACTTC. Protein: CASSLDGRVGEQYF.